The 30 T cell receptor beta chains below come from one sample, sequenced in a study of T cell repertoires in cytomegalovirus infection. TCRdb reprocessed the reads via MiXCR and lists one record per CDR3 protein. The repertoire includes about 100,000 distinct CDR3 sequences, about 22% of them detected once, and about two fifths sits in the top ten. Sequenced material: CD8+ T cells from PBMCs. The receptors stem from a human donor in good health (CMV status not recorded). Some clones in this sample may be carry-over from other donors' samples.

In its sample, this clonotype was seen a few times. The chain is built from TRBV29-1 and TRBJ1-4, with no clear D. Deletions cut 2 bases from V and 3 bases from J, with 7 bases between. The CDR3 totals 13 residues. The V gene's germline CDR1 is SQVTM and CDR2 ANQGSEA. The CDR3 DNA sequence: TGCAGCGTTGAAAGGGCCCCTAATGAAAAACTGTTTTTT. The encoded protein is CSVERAPNEKLFF.

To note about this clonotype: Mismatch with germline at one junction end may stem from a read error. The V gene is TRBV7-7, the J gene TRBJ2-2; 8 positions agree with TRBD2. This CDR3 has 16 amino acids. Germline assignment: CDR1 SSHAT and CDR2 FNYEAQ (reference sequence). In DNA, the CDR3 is TGTGCTAGCAGCTTCAGACTAGCGAGGACAACCGGGGAGCTGTTTTTT. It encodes CASSFRLARTTGELFF.

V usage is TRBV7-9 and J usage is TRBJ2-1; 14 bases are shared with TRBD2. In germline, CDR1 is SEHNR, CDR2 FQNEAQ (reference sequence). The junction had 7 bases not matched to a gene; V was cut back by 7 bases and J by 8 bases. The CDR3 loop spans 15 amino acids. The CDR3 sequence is CASTLTSGGVDEQFF. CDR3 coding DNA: TGTGCCAGCACGTTGACTAGCGGGGGGGTCGATGAGCAGTTCTTC. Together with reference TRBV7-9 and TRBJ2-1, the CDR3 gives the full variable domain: DTGVSQNPRHKITKRGQNVTFRCDPISEHNRLYWYRQTLGQGPEFLTYFQNEAQLEKSRLLSDRFSAERPKGSFSTLEIQRTEQGDSAMYLCASTLTSGGVDEQFFGPGTRLTVL.

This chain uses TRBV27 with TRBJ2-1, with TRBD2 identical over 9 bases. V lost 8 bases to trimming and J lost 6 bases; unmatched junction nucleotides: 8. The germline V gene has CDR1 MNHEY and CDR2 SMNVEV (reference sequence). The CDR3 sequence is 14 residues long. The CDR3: CASGSSGTINEQFF. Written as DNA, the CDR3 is TGTGCCAGCGGGTCTAGCGGGACCATCAATGAGCAGTTCTTC.

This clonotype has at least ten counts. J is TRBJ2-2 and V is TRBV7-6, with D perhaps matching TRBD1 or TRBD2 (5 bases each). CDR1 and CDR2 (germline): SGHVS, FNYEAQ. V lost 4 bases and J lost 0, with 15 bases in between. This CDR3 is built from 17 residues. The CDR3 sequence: CASSSDSGAPNTGELFF. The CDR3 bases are TGTGCCAGCAGCTCAGACAGCGGAGCCCCGAACACCGGGGAGCTGTTTTTT.

CDR3 protein: CASSMEQGVYGYTF. CDR3 nucleotides: TGTGCCAGTAGTATGGAACAGGGGGTCTATGGCTACACCTTC. V usage is TRBV19 and J usage is TRBJ1-2; 8 bases fit TRBD1. This CDR3 contains 14 residues. V dropped 3 bases and J dropped 4; count of bases not matched to a gene: 4. Germline V gene sequence: CDR1 LNHDA, CDR2 SQIVND (reference sequence).

The CDR3 reads CASRTRGAKETQYF. The CDR3 DNA reads as TGTGCCAGCAGGACGCGGGGGGCGAAGGAGACCCAGTACTTC. J is TRBJ2-5 and V is TRBV28; 8 bases line up with TRBD2. This CDR3 contains 14 residues. The J segment lost 5 bases and the V segment lost 6 bases, leaving 8 bases of the junction unmatched. From germline, CDR1 is MDHEN and CDR2 SYDVKM.

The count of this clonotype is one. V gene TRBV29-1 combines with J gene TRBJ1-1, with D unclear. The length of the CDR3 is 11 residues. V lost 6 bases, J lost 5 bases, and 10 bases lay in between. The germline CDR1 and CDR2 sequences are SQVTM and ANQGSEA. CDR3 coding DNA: TGCAGCGTGTCACGGGCGACTGAAGCTTTCTTT. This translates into CSVSRATEAFF.

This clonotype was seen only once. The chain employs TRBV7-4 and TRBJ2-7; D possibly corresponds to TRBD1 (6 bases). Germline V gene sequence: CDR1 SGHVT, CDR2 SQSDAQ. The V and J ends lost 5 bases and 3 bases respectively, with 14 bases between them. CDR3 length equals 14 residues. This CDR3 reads CASSHVGTSYEQYF. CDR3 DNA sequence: TGTGCCAGCAGCCACGTTGGGACAAGCTACGAGCAGTACTTC.

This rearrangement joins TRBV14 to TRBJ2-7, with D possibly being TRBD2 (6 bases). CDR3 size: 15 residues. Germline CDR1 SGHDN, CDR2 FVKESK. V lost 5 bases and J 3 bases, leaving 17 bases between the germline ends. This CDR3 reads CASSARRAGLYEQYF. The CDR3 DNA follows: TGTGCCAGCAGCGCCCGCCGGGCGGGGCTCTACGAGCAGTACTTC.

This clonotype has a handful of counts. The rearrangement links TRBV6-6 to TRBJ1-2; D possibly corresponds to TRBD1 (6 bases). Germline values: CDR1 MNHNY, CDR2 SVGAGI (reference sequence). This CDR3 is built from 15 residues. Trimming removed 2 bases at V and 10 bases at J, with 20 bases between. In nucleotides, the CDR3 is TGTGCCAGCAGTTACAGGGGGGCGCGGGGATTCGACTACACCTTC. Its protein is CASSYRGARGFDYTF.

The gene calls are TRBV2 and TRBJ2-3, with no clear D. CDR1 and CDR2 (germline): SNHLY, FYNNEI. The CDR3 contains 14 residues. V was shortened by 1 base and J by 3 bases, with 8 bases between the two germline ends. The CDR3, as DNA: TGTGCCAGCAGTGAAGAGGGTAGGACAGATACGCAGTATTTT. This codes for CASSEEGRTDTQYF.

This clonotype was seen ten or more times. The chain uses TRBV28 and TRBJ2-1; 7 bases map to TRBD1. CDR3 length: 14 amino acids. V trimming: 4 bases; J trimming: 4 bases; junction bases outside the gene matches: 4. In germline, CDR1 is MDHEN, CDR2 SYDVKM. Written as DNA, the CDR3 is TGTGCCAGCAGTTCGACGACAGGGTACAATGAGCAGTTCTTC. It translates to CASSSTTGYNEQFF. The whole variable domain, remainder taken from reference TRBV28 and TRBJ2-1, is DVKVTQSSRYLVKRTGEKVFLECVQDMDHENMFWYRQDPGLGLRLIYFSYDVKMKEKGDIPEGYSVSREKKERFSLILESASTNQTSMYLCASSSTTGYNEQFFGPGTRLTVL.

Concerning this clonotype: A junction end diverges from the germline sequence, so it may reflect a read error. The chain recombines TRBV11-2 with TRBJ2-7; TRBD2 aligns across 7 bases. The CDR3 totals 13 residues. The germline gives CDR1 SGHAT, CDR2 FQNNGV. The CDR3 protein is CANSLGGDYEQYF. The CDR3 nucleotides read TGTGCCAACAGCTTGGGAGGGGACTACGAGCAGTACTTC.

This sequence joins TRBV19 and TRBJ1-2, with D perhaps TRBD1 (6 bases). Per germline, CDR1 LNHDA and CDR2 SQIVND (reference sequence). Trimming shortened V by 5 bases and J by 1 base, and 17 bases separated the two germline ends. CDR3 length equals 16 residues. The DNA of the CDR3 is TGTGCCAGTAGTGCCCAGCGGGGACATCTTAACTATGGCTACACCTTC. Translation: CASSAQRGHLNYGYTF.

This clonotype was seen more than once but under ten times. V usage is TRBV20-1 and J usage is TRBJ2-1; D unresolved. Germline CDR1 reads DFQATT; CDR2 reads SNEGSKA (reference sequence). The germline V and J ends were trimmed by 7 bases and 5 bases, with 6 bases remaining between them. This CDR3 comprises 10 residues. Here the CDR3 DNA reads TGCAGTGGGACCAACAATGAGCAGTTCTTC. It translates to CSGTNNEQFF.

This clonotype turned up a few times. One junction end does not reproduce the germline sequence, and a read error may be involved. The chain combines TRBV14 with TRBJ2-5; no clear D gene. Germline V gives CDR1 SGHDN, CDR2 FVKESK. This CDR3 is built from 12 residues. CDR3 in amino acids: CASSLRRVPTDF. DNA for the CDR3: TGTGCCAGCAGCCTTCGCCGGGTCCCTACGGACTTC.

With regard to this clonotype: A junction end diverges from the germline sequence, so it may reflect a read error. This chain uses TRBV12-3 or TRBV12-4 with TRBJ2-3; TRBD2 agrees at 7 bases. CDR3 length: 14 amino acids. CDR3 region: CASSLAVSTDTQYF. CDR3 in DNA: TGTGCCAGCAGTCTAGCGGTATCCACAGATACGCAGTATTTT.

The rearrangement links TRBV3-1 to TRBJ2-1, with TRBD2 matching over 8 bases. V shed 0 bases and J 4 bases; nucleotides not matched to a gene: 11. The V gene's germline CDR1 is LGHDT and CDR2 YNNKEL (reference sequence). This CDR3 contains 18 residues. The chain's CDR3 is CASSQESTSGSWYNEQFF. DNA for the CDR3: TGTGCCAGCAGCCAAGAGTCAACTAGCGGTTCCTGGTACAATGAGCAGTTCTTC.

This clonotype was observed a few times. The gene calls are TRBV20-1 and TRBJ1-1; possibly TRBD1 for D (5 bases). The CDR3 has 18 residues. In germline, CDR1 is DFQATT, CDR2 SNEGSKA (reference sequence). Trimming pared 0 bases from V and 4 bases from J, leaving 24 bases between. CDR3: CSARDLSPGEVSSTEAFF. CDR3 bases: TGCAGTGCTAGAGACCTTTCCCCGGGGGAGGTGTCGAGCACTGAAGCTTTCTTT.

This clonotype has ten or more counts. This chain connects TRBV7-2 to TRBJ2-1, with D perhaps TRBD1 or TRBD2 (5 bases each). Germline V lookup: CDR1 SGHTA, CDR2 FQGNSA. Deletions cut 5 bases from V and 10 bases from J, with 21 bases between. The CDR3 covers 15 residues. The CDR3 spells CASSLLLGTQYEQFF. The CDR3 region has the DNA TGTGCCAGCAGCCTACTTTTGGGGACCCAATACGAGCAGTTCTTC.

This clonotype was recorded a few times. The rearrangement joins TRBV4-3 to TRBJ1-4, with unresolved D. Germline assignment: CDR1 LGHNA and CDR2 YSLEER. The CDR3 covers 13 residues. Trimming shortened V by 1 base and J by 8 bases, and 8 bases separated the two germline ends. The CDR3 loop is CASSQVRWEKLFF. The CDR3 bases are TGCGCCAGCAGCCAAGTTCGGTGGGAAAAACTGTTTTTT.

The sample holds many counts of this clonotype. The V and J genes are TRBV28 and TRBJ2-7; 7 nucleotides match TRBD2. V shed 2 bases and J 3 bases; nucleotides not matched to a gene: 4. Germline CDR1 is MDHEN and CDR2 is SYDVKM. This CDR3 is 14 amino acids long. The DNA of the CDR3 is TGTGCCAGCAGTTTAGCGGGGGACTTCTACGAGCAGTACTTC. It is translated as CASSLAGDFYEQYF.

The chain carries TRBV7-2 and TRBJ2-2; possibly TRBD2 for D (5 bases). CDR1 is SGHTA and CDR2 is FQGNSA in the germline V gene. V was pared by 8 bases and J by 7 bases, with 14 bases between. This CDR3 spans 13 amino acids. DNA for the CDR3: TGTGCCAGCGCCAGTGGAGGAGGCGGGGAGCTGTTTTTT. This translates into CASASGGGGELFF.

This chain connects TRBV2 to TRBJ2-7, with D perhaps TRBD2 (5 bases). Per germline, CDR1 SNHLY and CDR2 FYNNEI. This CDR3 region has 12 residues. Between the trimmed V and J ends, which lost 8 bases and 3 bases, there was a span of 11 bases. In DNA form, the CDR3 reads TGTGCCAGCGAGGGCCTAGGCTACGAGCAGTACTTC. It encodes CASEGLGYEQYF.

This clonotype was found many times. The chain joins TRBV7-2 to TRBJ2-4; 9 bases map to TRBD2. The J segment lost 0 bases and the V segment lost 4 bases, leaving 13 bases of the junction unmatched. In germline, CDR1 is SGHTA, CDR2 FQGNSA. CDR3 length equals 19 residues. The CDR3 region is CASSSPNRGGDLAKNIQYF. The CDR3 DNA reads TGTGCCAGCAGCTCACCGAATCGCGGGGGGGACCTAGCCAAAAACATTCAGTACTTC.

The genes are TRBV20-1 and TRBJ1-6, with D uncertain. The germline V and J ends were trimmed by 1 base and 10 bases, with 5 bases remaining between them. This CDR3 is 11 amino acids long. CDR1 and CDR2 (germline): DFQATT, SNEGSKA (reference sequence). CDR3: CSARGESPLHF. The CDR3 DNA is TGCAGTGCTAGAGGGGAGTCACCCCTCCACTTT.

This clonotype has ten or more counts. In DNA form, the CDR3 reads TGTGCCAGCAGCCGGGACAGGACCTACGAGCAGTACTTC. Translated: CASSRDRTYEQYF. This chain joins TRBV7-6 and TRBJ2-7; TRBD1 matches at 8 bases. Trimming cost V 5 bases and J 2 bases; bases outside gene matches: 2. The CDR3 is 13 residues long. The V gene's germline CDR1 is SGHVS and CDR2 FNYEAQ. Combining the CDR3 with reference TRBV7-6 and TRBJ2-7 gives the whole variable domain GAGVSQSPRYKVTKRGQDVALRCDPISGHVSLYWYRQALGQGPEFLTYFNYEAQQDKSGLPNDRFSAERPEGSISTLTIQRTEQRDSAMYRCASSRDRTYEQYFGPGTRLTVT.

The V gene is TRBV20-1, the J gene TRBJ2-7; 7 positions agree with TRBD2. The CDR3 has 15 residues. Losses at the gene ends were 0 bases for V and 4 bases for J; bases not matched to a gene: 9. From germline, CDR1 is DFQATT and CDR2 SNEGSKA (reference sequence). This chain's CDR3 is CSAREWDGRWYEQYF. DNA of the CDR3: TGCAGTGCTAGAGAGTGGGACGGGAGGTGGTACGAGCAGTACTTC.

The CDR3 DNA follows: TGTGCCAGCAGTTTAGCGCTCGGAGCGGGAGGTCGAGATACGCAGTATTTT. Translation gives CASSLALGAGGRDTQYF. The gene calls are TRBV12-3 or TRBV12-4 and TRBJ2-3; TRBD2 matches 9 bases. The CDR3 is 17 amino acids. J was trimmed by 5 bases and V by 0 bases; bases with no gene match: 9.